The clone carrying this T cell receptor beta chain was seen repeatedly, ten times or more. Authors of the study amplified TCR beta CDR3 regions from RNA transcripts. The primer set for the first-round RT-PCR of the TCR CDR3 was HTBI. TCRdb passed the multiplex PCR reads through MiXCR, listing each CDR3 protein once. Here the sample spans about 270,000 distinct CDR3 sequences, approximately 14% being singletons. The data derive from a study of T cells in Graves' hyperthyroidism and ophthalmopathy. Germline V gives CDR1 SGHVS, CDR2 FQNEAQ. There are 16 residues in the CDR3. V was pared by 4 bases and J by 5 bases, with 11 bases of the junction left unmatched.

The chain recombines TRBV7-8 with TRBJ2-1, with TRBD2 identical over 7 bases. The clonotype was recovered from a woman in her 50s with Graves' hyperthyroidism that later progressed to Graves' ophthalmopathy. The sequencing input was blood. For the CDR3, the DNA is TGTGCCAGCAGCTCCAGGCGACTAGCATCTGACAATGAGCAGTTCTTC. Protein: CASSSRRLASDNEQFF.